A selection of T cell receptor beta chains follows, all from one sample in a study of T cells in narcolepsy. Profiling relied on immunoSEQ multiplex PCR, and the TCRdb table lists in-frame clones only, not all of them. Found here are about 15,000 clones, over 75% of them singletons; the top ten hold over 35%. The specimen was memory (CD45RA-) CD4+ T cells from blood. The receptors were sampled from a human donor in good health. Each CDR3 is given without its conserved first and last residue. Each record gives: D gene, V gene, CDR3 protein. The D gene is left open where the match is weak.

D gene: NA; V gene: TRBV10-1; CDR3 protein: ASSELKAENTGELF
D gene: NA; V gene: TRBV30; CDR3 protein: AWSVRAGANTGELF
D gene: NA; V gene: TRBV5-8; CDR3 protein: ASSVPGPAVRSY
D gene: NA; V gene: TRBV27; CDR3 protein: ASSFGDTQY
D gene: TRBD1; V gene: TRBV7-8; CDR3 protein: ASSLEGQGGRGGYT
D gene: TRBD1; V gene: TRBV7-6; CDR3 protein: ASGTGGYQPQH
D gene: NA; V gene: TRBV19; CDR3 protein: ASSRDSSRIYNEQF
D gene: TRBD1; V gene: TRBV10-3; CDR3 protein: AHGTGENTEAF
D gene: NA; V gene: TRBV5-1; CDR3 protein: ANSGLQGKGNEQF
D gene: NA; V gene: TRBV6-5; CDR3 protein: ASRKTGANTEAF
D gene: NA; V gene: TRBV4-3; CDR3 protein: ASSLLGGLNSPLH
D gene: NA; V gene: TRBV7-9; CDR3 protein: ASSPSGGGQNPLYGYT
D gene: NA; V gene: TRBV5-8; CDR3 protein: ASSLGQPGVETQY
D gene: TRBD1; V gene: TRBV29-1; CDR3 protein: SARGTGEQYGYT
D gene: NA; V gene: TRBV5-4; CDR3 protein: ASRRGGTYGYT
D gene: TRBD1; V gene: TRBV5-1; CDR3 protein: ASSLAAGGEKLF
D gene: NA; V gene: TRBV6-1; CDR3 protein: ASGRGFGPQH
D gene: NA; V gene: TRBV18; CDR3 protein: ASSPRQNAEAF
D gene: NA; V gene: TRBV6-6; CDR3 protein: ASRQGLGQPQH
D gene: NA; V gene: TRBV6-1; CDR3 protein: ASNPALGAYGYT
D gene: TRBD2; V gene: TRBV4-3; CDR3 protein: ASSQDTAGGEQF
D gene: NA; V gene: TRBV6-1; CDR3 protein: ATLSGPREKYGYT
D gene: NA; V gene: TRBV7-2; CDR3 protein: ASSLDRGAFGYT
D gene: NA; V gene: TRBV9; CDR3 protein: ASSVGTPSNYGYT
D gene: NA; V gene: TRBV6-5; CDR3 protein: ASSSGSLTLQETQY
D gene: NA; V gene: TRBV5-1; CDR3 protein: ASSPRTASSYEQY
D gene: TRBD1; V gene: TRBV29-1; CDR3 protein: SVSRDRGDIQY
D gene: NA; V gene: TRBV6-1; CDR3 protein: ASSRTLRHEQY